Below, one T cell receptor beta chain is given with its context. No cognate antigen has been identified for it. Base-call qualities are not available, and no considerably larger clone is one nucleotide away. The data stem from a study of CD8+CD57+ T cells in acquired aplastic anemia (dated by TCRdb to the late 2010s). Background for the entire study: A mean of approximately 2.9 ug of DNA, ranging from roughly 0.2 to 27.4 ug, was extracted from sorted CD4+ and CD8+ cells. CD8+CD57+ expansion was defined as frequency above the mean frequency observed in healthy subjects. Study-level results and caveats: No significant difference in CD8+ Simpson's diversity was found between patients and healthy controls (P=0.060). About 30 CD8+ CDR3 sequences were found to be shared between patients and controls, but these sequences appeared to be highly expressed in patients and within the immunodominant clones of the patients.

In the germline V gene, CDR1 corresponds to SGHVS and CDR2 to FNYEAQ. The CDR3 runs 15 amino acids, cysteine and phenylalanine included. Of all the DNA, just the CDR3 is kept, 45 bases in frame from base 1. At the junction V is shortened by 2 bases and J by 6 bases; bases outside the gene matches: 6. Genomic DNA was used as template for profiling of TCR beta VDJ combinations and CDR3 sequences. An Illumina HiSeq 2000 was the platform used for TCR repertoire sequencing. Under the source paper's analysis protocol: Repertoires were assessed using TRBV/TRBJ rearrangement plots, CDR3 size and DJ length profiles, and Simpson's diversity index. The most abundant DNA sequence in the deep sequencing data was taken as the immunodominant clone. CDR3 amino acid sequences were checked for sharing across subjects and were also compared against the VDJdb database and published repertoires. The public reads were reanalyzed by TCRdb: fastp trimming at Q25, MiXCR alignment, in-frame beta chains only. For every CDR3 protein sequence, its rows merge into one entry that carries the most common genes and DNA. These V and J calls are TCRdb output, not the study's own analysis. The table for this sample lists some 150,000 distinct CDR3 sequences; 71% of them were counted only once. 45% to 60% of the sample is in the top ten clones.

The patients picked for sequencing were ones in whom flow cytometry had shown an expansion of CD8+CD57+ cells. Every patient had severe acquired aplastic anemia, diagnosed using the International Study of Aplastic Anemia and Agranulocytosis and Camitta criteria. Patients had received no therapy at the time of blood sampling. In this study, sorted CD4+ and CD8+ T cells from the blood of healthy subjects and of severe aplastic anemia patients had their TCR repertoires deep-sequenced. Patients were enrolled in the USA under clinicaltrials.gov protocols 00001620, 01623167, 00001397, 00071045, 00081523 and 00961064. Ficoll-Paque density gradient centrifugation was used to isolate peripheral blood mononuclear cells. Before DNA extraction, CD4+ and CD8+ T cells were sorted by FACS or by magnetic beads.

The TCR sequence derives from a human donor with aplastic anemia. Here the chain combines TRBV7-6 and TRBJ2-5, with TRBD2 matching 10 junction bases. Sample: sorted CD4+, CD8+, or CD8+CD57+ T cells (not recorded which) from PBMCs. The nucleotides read TGTGCCAGCAGCTTAACTAGCGGGGCCCAGAAGACCCAGTACTTC. Its product reads: CASSLTSGAQKTQYF.